This T cell receptor (beta chain) derives from a study of siplizumab effects on memory and regulatory T cells. Study-level findings and limits: The majority of clones, roughly 80-95% of proliferating CD4+ or CD8+ clones, lacked an assignable naive or memory phenotype. The apparent diversity of naive T cells exceeded that of memory cells, and naive T cells seemed to make a major contribution to the alloresponse.

CDR1 is KGHSH, CDR2 LQKENI, per germline. With 6 bases clipped from V and 3 bases from J, the junction kept 5 bases outside the gene matches. This CDR3 has 13 residues. Comments on this clone: Its antigen is currently unknown. Other nucleotide sequences in the sample specify the same CDR3.

The method was immunoSEQ multiplex PCR; TCRdb's version includes in-frame clones alone and lacks a portion of them. The sample includes fewer than 120,000 clones, just under 95% of them seen just once. The chain employs TRBV18 and TRBJ2-7, with 7 positions matching TRBD2. The sequence derives from a human donor in good health. Sequenced: CD4+ T cells sorted from blood. DNA for the CDR3: TGTGCCAGCTCGCCTCCGGGGGGCTACGAGCAGTACTTC. It encodes CASSPPGGYEQYF.